The subject of this entry is one T cell receptor (beta chain). These data are taken from a study of blood T cell repertoires in COVID-19. Germline CDR1 is LGHDT and CDR2 is YNNKEL (reference sequence). V shed 4 bases and J 3 bases; nucleotides not matched to a gene: 7. The CDR3 is 16 residues long. Sequencing was performed with immunoSEQ multiplex PCR; in TCRdb, only in-frame clones are kept and a portion is missing. Here the sample spans 140,000 or so clones, approximately 80% being singletons. The sequenced sample consisted of PBMCs or T cells enriched from blood (not recorded which). This chain links TRBV3-1 (or the pseudogene TRBV3-2) with TRBJ2-7, with 12 bases matching TRBD2. This TCR was recovered from a woman in her 40s who had recovered from COVID-19. The CDR3 loop is CASSPQGLAGFYEQYF. CDR3 nucleotide sequence: TGTGCCAGCAGCCCTCAGGGACTAGCGGGTTTCTACGAGCAGTACTTC.